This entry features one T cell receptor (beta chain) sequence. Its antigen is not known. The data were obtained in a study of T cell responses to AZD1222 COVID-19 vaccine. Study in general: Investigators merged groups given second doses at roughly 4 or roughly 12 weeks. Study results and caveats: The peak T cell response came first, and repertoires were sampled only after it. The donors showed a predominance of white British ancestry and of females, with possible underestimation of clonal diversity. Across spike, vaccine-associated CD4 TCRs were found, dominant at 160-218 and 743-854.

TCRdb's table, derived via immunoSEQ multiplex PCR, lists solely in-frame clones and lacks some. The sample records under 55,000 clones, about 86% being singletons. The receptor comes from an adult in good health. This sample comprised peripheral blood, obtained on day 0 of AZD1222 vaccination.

CDR3 sequence: CATSESRTSTDTQYF. CDR3 coding DNA: TGTGCCACCAGTGAATCGCGGACTAGCACAGATACGCAGTATTTT. This chain joins TRBV24-1 and TRBJ2-3; TRBD2 might be the D (5 bases). In germline, CDR1 is KGHDR, CDR2 SFDVKD. Trimming took 4 bases from V and 0 from J, leaving 10 bases between them. The CDR3 runs 15 residues.